This TCR beta chain was recovered during a study of T cell changes during pregnancy in multiple sclerosis. The table came from immunoSEQ multiplex PCR; TCRdb's copy has only in-frame clones and leaves some out. The sample lists approximately 17,000 clones, 95% to 96% occurring once. CDR1 is DFQATT, CDR2 SNEGSKA, per germline (reference sequence). This CDR3 is 11 amino acids long. V lost 6 bases to trimming and J lost 9 bases; unmatched junction nucleotides: 7. The J gene is TRBJ1-2, the V gene TRBV20-1, with 7 bases that match TRBD1. The material sequenced was peripheral blood, taken in the third trimester of pregnancy. This receptor was obtained from a female donor with multiple sclerosis, enrolled in a pregnancy study. The CDR3 sequence: CSAETGLSYTF. CDR3 sequence (DNA): TGCAGTGCAGAGACAGGGTTGAGCTACACCTTC.